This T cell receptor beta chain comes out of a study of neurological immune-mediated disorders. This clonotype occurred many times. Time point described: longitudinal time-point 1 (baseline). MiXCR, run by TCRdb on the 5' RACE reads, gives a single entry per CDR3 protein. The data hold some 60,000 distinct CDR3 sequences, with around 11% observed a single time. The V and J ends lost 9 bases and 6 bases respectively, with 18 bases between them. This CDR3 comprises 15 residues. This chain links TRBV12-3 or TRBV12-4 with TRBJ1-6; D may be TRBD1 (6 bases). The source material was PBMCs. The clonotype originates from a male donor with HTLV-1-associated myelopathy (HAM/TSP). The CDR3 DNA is TGTGCCAGTCTGGGGGGGGGCGTTGGTAATTCACCCCTCCACTTT. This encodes CASLGGGVGNSPLHF.